This TCR beta chain was sequenced during a study of a mutant IDH1 vaccine in newly diagnosed glioma (dated by TCRdb to the early 2020s). The study in broad terms: In the chemotherapy-containing groups, vaccination started alongside temozolomide cycles, whereas in patients who had radiotherapy alone it started 4-6 weeks after radiotherapy. Of the 25 to 40 patients who were treated, around 62% were male and around 40% were female, and the mean age was around 40 years. For exploratory analyses, longitudinal TCRB deep sequencing was carried out in roughly 23 treated patients wherever samples were available. Visit V12 was the week-35 safety follow-up and visit V13 was the week-47 end of study. Prior to enrollment, standard therapy consisting of radiotherapy alone, temozolomide alone, or radiochemotherapy with temozolomide had been administered to patients, with the combination being received by most patients. Six visits were used for peripheral blood collection: V03 (baseline), V05, V07, V10, V12 and V13.

In the paper's terms, the time point label means: week 35, safety follow-up. Every vaccine dose consisted of 300 ug of a 20-mer mutant IDH1 peptide in Montanide, administered subcutaneously together with topical imiquimod. Eight vaccinations were administered to patients in weeks 1, 3, 5, 7, 11, 15, 19 and 23, corresponding to visits V03 through V10. Donors had newly diagnosed WHO grade 3 or 4 IDH1-mutant astrocytomas with loss of nuclear ATRX. The samples were drawn from NOA16, a multicentre, single-arm, open-label phase I trial in Germany that tested a mutant IDH1 peptide vaccine in humans for the first time. Genomic DNA for TCRB sequencing was extracted from EDTA blood using the DNeasy Blood and Tissue Kit. Overall study results and their limits: Changes in the top peripheral T cell clonotypes picked up by TCRB sequencing did not appear to be linked to pseudoprogression. The authors noted that analyses of patient blood samples could not be reproduced because of sample limitations. Immune responses induced by the vaccine were seen in roughly 95% of patients across multiple MHC alleles. PBMC samples for TCRB deep sequencing were selected based on availability.

Trimming accounts for 4 bases at V and 4 bases at J, while the number of junction bases matched to no gene is 3. For CDR1 and CDR2, the germline V gene lists SGHTA and FQGNSA. From the cysteine up to the phenylalanine, the CDR3 has a length of 15 residues. The entry retains the CDR3 DNA only, 45 bases that are in frame from base 1. Libraries were constructed by the immunoSEQ multiplex PCR assay. Rearranged TCR beta chain sequences were amplified with the hsTCRB Kit following the manufacturer's protocol. Sequencing of TCRB libraries was carried out on an Illumina MiSeq. In the paper's pipeline: The proprietary platform of the kit vendor was used for demultiplexing, trimming and gene mapping. TCRdb re-hosts the immuneACCESS table, in-frame sequences only. Its copies lack some clones; in the studies checked, an unresolved V gene accounts for under half of them, and the cause for the rest is not known. The D gene and trimming were derived from the DNA, and the V and J assignments and clone size from that table. This sample gives some 46,000 clones in total; around 94% of them show up just once. The leading ten clones occupy about 2.1% of the sample.

This clone was recorded once. Its antigen remains unidentified. Qualities for individual bases were not recorded, and no much larger clone is one base off. Recombination joined TRBV7-2 with TRBJ2-5; a stretch of 13 junction bases matches TRBD2. This receptor was taken from a man aged 50-59 years with glioma. The starting material was PBMCs, obtained from a glioma patient whose treatment included an IDH1 peptide vaccine. The CDR3 here reads CASSSGLAGAETQYF. The nucleotide sequence is TGTGCCAGCAGCTCCGGACTAGCGGGAGCAGAGACCCAGTACTTC.